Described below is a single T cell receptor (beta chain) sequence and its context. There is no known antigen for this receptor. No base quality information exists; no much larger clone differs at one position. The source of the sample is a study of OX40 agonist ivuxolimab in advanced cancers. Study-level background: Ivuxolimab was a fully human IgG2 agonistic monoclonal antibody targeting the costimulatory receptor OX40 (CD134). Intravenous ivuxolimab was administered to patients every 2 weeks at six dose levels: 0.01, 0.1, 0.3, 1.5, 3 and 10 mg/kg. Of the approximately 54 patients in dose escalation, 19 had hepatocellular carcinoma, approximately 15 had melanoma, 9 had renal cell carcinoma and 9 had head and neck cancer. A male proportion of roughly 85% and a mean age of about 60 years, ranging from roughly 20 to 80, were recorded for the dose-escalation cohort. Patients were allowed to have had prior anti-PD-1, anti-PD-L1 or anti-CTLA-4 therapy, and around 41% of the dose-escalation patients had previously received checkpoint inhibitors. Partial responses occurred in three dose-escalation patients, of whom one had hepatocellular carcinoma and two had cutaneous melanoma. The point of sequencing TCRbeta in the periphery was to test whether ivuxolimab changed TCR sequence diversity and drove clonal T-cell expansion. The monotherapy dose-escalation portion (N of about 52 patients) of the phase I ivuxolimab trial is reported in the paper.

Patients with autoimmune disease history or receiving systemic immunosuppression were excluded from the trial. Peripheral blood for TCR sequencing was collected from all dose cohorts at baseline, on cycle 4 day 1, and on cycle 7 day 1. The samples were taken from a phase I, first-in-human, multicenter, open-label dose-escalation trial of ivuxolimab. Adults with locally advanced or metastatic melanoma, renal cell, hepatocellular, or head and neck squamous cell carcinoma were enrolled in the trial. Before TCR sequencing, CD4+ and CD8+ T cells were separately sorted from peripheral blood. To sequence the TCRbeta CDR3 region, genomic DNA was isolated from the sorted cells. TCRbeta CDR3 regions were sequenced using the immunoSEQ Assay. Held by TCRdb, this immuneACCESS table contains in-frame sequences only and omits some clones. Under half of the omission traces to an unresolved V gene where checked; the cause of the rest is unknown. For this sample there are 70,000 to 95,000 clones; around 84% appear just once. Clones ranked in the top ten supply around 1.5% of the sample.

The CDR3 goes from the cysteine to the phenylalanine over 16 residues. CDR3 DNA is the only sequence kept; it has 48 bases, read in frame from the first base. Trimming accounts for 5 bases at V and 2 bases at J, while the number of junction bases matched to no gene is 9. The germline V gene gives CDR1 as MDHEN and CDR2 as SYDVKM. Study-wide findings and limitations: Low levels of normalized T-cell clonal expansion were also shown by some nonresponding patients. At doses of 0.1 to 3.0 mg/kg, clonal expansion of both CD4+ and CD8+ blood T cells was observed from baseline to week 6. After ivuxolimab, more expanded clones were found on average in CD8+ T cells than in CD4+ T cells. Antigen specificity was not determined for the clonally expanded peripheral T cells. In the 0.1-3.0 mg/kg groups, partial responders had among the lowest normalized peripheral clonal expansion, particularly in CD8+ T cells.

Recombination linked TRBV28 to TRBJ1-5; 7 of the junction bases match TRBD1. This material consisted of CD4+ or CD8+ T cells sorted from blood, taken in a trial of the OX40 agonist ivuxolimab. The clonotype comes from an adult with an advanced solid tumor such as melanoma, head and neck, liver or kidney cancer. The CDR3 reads CASSRTGGLGNQPQHF. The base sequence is TGTGCCAGCAGTCGGACAGGTGGTTTAGGCAATCAGCCCCAGCATTTT.